Shown below are 9 T cell receptor beta chains from a single sample sequenced in a study of memory CD4+ T cells and cytomegalovirus serostatus. The sort gate was single viable CD3+CD4+CD8-CD45RO+ cells for memory CD4+ T cells. The protocol was immunoSEQ multiplex PCR, while the TCRdb copy is restricted to in-frame clones and leaves out a portion. The sample consists of about 41,000 clones, roughly 77% of them appearing once. The specimen was memory CD4+ T cells from blood. The receptors originated from an adult in good health and CMV-seronegative.

J is TRBJ2-7 and V is TRBV2, with TRBD1 matching 9 bases. V dropped 7 bases and J dropped 6; count of bases not matched to a gene: 10. In germline, CDR1 is SNHLY, CDR2 FYNNEI. The CDR3 loop spans 14 amino acids. The CDR3 loop is CASTRDRALFEQYF. The CDR3 coding sequence is TGTGCCAGCACACGGGACAGGGCCCTCTTCGAGCAGTACTTC.

The chain joins TRBV5-6 to TRBJ2-5; D not certain. With 1 base removed from V and 5 bases from J, the gap between germline ends came to 15 bases. Germline V gives CDR1 SGHDT, CDR2 YYEEEE. The CDR3 loop spans 15 amino acids. CDR3 sequence reads: CASSLFSSPWETQYF. Here the CDR3 DNA reads TGTGCCAGCAGCTTGTTCTCTAGTCCCTGGGAGACCCAGTACTTC.

This clone was observed a single time. This chain links TRBV6-6 with TRBJ1-1; 9 nucleotides align to TRBD1. There are 14 residues in the CDR3. Germline CDR1 reads MNHNY; CDR2 reads SVGAGI (reference sequence). V shed 6 bases, J shed 9 bases, and the junction held 11 bases outside the gene matches. The CDR3 loop is CASRQQGASFKAFF. In DNA form, the CDR3 reads TGTGCCAGCAGACAACAGGGGGCAAGTTTTAAAGCTTTCTTT.

DNA for the CDR3: TGTGCCAGCAATAACCCAGGGGGAGAGACCCAGTACTTC. Its translation: CASNNPGGETQYF. This chain joins TRBV6-1 and TRBJ2-5, with 7 bases aligning to TRBD1. The CDR3 loop spans 13 amino acids. With V trimmed by 7 bases and J by 4 bases, 6 bases remained unmatched. Germline values: CDR1 MNHNS, CDR2 SASEGT.

This clone was seen only a few times. The chain has TRBV2 and TRBJ1-4, with TRBD1 as a possible D gene (6 bases). Trimming left V 6 bases short and J 5 bases short, with 10 bases between. CDR3 length: 13 residues. Germline lookup yields CDR1 SNHLY and CDR2 FYNNEI. This CDR3 reads CASSYGQNEKLFF. The CDR3 nucleotides are TGTGCCAGCAGCTACGGACAGAATGAAAAACTGTTTTTT.

The rearrangement uses TRBV6-1 and TRBJ2-7, with TRBD1 identical over 7 bases. V dropped 6 bases and J dropped 0; count of bases not matched to a gene: 5. This CDR3 region has 14 residues. Germline CDR1 MNHNS, CDR2 SASEGT. Written as DNA, the CDR3 is TGTGCCAGCAGGATACAGGGGAGCTCCTACGAGCAGTACTTC. Residues: CASRIQGSSYEQYF.

V and J are TRBV15 and TRBJ1-6; D gene uncertain. The CDR3 loop spans 15 amino acids. V was pared by 0 bases and J by 10 bases, with 13 bases between. Per the germline V gene, CDR1 is LNHNV and CDR2 is YYDKDF (reference sequence). CDR3 sequence reads: CATSREPVKGSPLHF. Written as DNA, the CDR3 is TGTGCCACCAGCAGAGAACCCGTCAAGGGATCACCCCTCCACTTT.

The chain joins TRBV11-2 to TRBJ1-2, with D possibly matching TRBD1 (6 bases). V dropped 0 bases and J dropped 6 bases, with 11 bases sitting between them. The CDR3 is 14 amino acids. Germline V gives CDR1 SGHAT, CDR2 FQNNGV. The CDR3 spells CASSLDSGDHGYTF. CDR3 nucleotides: TGTGCCAGCAGCTTAGATTCAGGGGACCATGGCTACACCTTC.

The chain uses TRBV4-1 and TRBJ2-2, with 7 positions matching TRBD1. After removal of 5 bases from V and 0 bases from J, the junction contained 3 bases not matched to a gene. This CDR3 spans 15 amino acids. The germline gives CDR1 MGHRA, CDR2 YSYEKL. The CDR3 sequence is CASSKDRPNTGELFF. Here the CDR3 DNA reads TGCGCCAGCAGCAAGGACAGGCCGAACACCGGGGAGCTGTTTTTT.